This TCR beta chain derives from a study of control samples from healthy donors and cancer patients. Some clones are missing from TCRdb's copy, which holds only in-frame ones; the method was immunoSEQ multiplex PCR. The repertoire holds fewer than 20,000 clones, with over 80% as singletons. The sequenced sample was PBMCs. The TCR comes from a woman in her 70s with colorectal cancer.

The CDR3 coding sequence is TGTGCCAGCAGCGTAGGGCAGGGAGGGGTGAACACTGAAGCTTTCTTT. The encoded protein is CASSVGQGGVNTEAFF. The rearrangement joins TRBV9 to TRBJ1-1; D is perhaps TRBD1 (5 bases). Germline values: CDR1 SGDLS, CDR2 YYNGEE. Trimming stripped 0 bases from V and 0 bases from J, with 12 bases between. The CDR3 consists of 16 residues.